This is a list of T cell receptor beta chains from one sample in a study of early T cells in non-severe SARS-CoV-2 infection. Via MiXCR, TCRdb re-called the 5' RACE reads, giving one row per CDR3 protein. The profile covers tens of thousands of distinct CDR3 sequences, with about 12% appearing a single time and roughly 3.6% taken by the ten largest. Material for sequencing was whole blood. The origin of the receptors is an adult who was a healthcare worker with PCR-confirmed SARS-CoV-2 infection or an uninfected control (not recorded which). The CDR3 runs from the conserved cysteine through the conserved F or W. Each record gives: J gene, D gene, CDR3 length, V gene, clone size, CDR3 DNA, CDR3 protein. D genes are given only for firm matches. Some rows have no size entry. The others give once, few or many, or a class for an expanded clone.

j_call: TRBJ2-7
d_call: TRBD1
cdr3_length: 15
v_call: TRBV2
clone_size: few
cdr3_nt: TGTGCCAGCAGTGAAGGGGACAGGTCAACCTACGAGCAGTACTTC
cdr3_aa: CASSEGDRSTYEQYF

j_call: TRBJ2-1
d_call: -
cdr3_length: 15
v_call: TRBV12-3/TRBV12-4
clone_size: -
cdr3_nt: TGTGCCAGCAGTTTGAGGGCAGACCAGTACAATGAGCAGTTCTTC
cdr3_aa: CASSLRADQYNEQFF

j_call: TRBJ2-1
d_call: -
cdr3_length: 16
v_call: TRBV27
clone_size: few
cdr3_nt: TGTGCCAGCAGTTTCGGGCCCGGAAGCGGTAGGTATGAGCAGTTCTTC
cdr3_aa: CASSFGPGSGRYEQFF

j_call: TRBJ2-1
d_call: TRBD2
cdr3_length: 17
v_call: TRBV20-1
clone_size: -
cdr3_nt: TGCAGTGCTAGAGATTATAGCGGGAGGCGTCTTCGAAATGAGCAGTTCTTC
cdr3_aa: CSARDYSGRRLRNEQFF

j_call: TRBJ1-5
d_call: TRBD1
cdr3_length: 12
v_call: TRBV2
clone_size: -
cdr3_nt: TGTGCCAGCAGTGAAGGGACAGGGCCCCAGCATTTT
cdr3_aa: CASSEGTGPQHF

j_call: TRBJ2-7
d_call: -
cdr3_length: 15
v_call: TRBV4-1
clone_size: -
cdr3_nt: TGCGCCAGCAGCCAAGCGGATAGCAGAACCTCCGAGCAGTACTTC
cdr3_aa: CASSQADSRTSEQYF

j_call: TRBJ2-4
d_call: TRBD1
cdr3_length: 12
v_call: TRBV19
clone_size: few
cdr3_nt: TGTGCCAGTAGGGACAGGGGAGACATTCAGTACTTC
cdr3_aa: CASRDRGDIQYF

j_call: TRBJ1-2
d_call: TRBD1
cdr3_length: 13
v_call: TRBV28
clone_size: -
cdr3_nt: TGTGCCAGCAGTTTTGGCAGGGGGTATGGCTACACCTTC
cdr3_aa: CASSFGRGYGYTF

j_call: TRBJ2-1
d_call: TRBD1
cdr3_length: 15
v_call: TRBV7-2
clone_size: few
cdr3_nt: TGTGCCAGCAGATTAACAGGGGGCGCGTACAATGAGCAGTTCTTC
cdr3_aa: CASRLTGGAYNEQFF

j_call: TRBJ2-7
d_call: TRBD1
cdr3_length: 14
v_call: TRBV19
clone_size: few
cdr3_nt: TGTGCCAGTAGTATGACAGGGGGTATCTACGAGCAGTACTTC
cdr3_aa: CASSMTGGIYEQYF

j_call: TRBJ2-7
d_call: TRBD2
cdr3_length: 15
v_call: TRBV6-5
clone_size: many
cdr3_nt: TGTGCCAGCAGGGGGACTAGCGGGGGCTACTACGAGCAGTACTTC
cdr3_aa: CASRGTSGGYYEQYF

j_call: TRBJ2-1
d_call: TRBD2
cdr3_length: 14
v_call: TRBV7-2
clone_size: few
cdr3_nt: TGTGCCAGCAGCGAACGGACTAGCGGAAATGAGCAGTTCTTC
cdr3_aa: CASSERTSGNEQFF

j_call: TRBJ1-2
d_call: -
cdr3_length: 12
v_call: TRBV30
clone_size: many
cdr3_nt: TGTGCCTGGAGTAGAGGGACCTATGGCTACACCTTC
cdr3_aa: CAWSRGTYGYTF

j_call: TRBJ1-3
d_call: TRBD1
cdr3_length: 17
v_call: TRBV6-1
clone_size: many
cdr3_nt: TGTGCCAGCAGTCCCATGGGACAGGGATCGGGCGGAAACACCATATATTTT
cdr3_aa: CASSPMGQGSGGNTIYF

j_call: TRBJ1-2
d_call: -
cdr3_length: 15
v_call: TRBV4-1
clone_size: many
cdr3_nt: TGCGCCAGCAGCCAAGGTCAGGGGTCGAACTATGGCTACACCTTC
cdr3_aa: CASSQGQGSNYGYTF

j_call: TRBJ2-3
d_call: -
cdr3_length: 13
v_call: TRBV2
clone_size: few
cdr3_nt: TGTGCCAGCAGAAGGGGCGTTGCAGATACGCAGTATTTT
cdr3_aa: CASRRGVADTQYF

j_call: TRBJ2-4
d_call: TRBD1
cdr3_length: 14
v_call: TRBV27
clone_size: few
cdr3_nt: TGTGCCAGCAAGTCGGGACAGGGGAAAAACATTCAGTACTTC
cdr3_aa: CASKSGQGKNIQYF

j_call: TRBJ1-3
d_call: -
cdr3_length: 16
v_call: TRBV3-1
clone_size: -
cdr3_nt: TGTGCCAGCAGCCTCCAGGAGCCGGGGTCCGGGGACACCATATATTTT
cdr3_aa: CASSLQEPGSGDTIYF

j_call: TRBJ2-1
d_call: TRBD2
cdr3_length: 13
v_call: TRBV12-3/TRBV12-4
clone_size: few
cdr3_nt: TGTGCCAGCAGAAGCCGACTAGCGGCTGAGCAGTTCTTC
cdr3_aa: CASRSRLAAEQFF

j_call: TRBJ1-5
d_call: -
cdr3_length: 15
v_call: TRBV12-3/TRBV12-4
clone_size: -
cdr3_nt: TGTGCCAGCAGTTTTGGGGGAGGTGGCAATCAGCCCCAGCATTTT
cdr3_aa: CASSFGGGGNQPQHF

j_call: TRBJ2-1
d_call: TRBD2
cdr3_length: 17
v_call: TRBV19
clone_size: few
cdr3_nt: TGTGCCAGTAGTCCCCCCACCGGGACTAGCGGGTACAATGAGCAGTTCTTC
cdr3_aa: CASSPPTGTSGYNEQFF

j_call: TRBJ2-1
d_call: TRBD2
cdr3_length: 15
v_call: TRBV29-1
clone_size: -
cdr3_nt: TGCAGCGTTTCGACTAGCGCTAGCTCCTACAATGAGCAGTTCTTC
cdr3_aa: CSVSTSASSYNEQFF

j_call: TRBJ2-7
d_call: -
cdr3_length: 14
v_call: TRBV6-2/TRBV6-3
clone_size: few
cdr3_nt: TGTGCCAGCAGTTACTCTCCCCGCTCCTACGAGCAGTACTTC
cdr3_aa: CASSYSPRSYEQYF

j_call: TRBJ1-3
d_call: -
cdr3_length: 15
v_call: TRBV5-5
clone_size: -
cdr3_nt: TGTGCCAGCAGCTTGGCCGCACAGCGGGGAAACACCATATATTTT
cdr3_aa: CASSLAAQRGNTIYF

j_call: TRBJ2-3
d_call: TRBD1
cdr3_length: 17
v_call: TRBV24-1
clone_size: -
cdr3_nt: TGTGCCACCAGTGATCCCGGGACAGGTGATACCACAGATACGCAGTATTTT
cdr3_aa: CATSDPGTGDTTDTQYF

j_call: TRBJ2-7
d_call: -
cdr3_length: 13
v_call: TRBV20-1
clone_size: few
cdr3_nt: TGCAGCTTAAGGGACTCCCATTTCGGCGAGCAGTACTTC
cdr3_aa: CSLRDSHFGEQYF

j_call: TRBJ1-1
d_call: -
cdr3_length: 13
v_call: TRBV20-1
clone_size: few
cdr3_nt: TGCAGTGCTATTATTCCGGGAAGGACTGAAGCTTTCTTT
cdr3_aa: CSAIIPGRTEAFF

j_call: TRBJ1-6
d_call: -
cdr3_length: 14
v_call: TRBV6-5
clone_size: -
cdr3_nt: TGTGCCAGCAGTTACTCGCGGCAAAATTCACCCCTCCACTTT
cdr3_aa: CASSYSRQNSPLHF

j_call: TRBJ2-4
d_call: -
cdr3_length: 16
v_call: TRBV7-8
clone_size: -
cdr3_nt: TGTGCCAGCAACAAAACAAGCGGGCTAGCCAAAAACATTCAGTACTTC
cdr3_aa: CASNKTSGLAKNIQYF

j_call: TRBJ1-2
d_call: TRBD1
cdr3_length: 13
v_call: TRBV4-1
clone_size: -
cdr3_nt: TGCGCCAGCAGCCGGGGACAGGGCTATGGCTACACCTTC
cdr3_aa: CASSRGQGYGYTF

j_call: TRBJ1-4
d_call: TRBD1
cdr3_length: 16
v_call: TRBV10-3
clone_size: few
cdr3_nt: TGTGCCATCAGTGATCCCGGGACAGGGGTGAAGGAAAAACTGTTTTTT
cdr3_aa: CAISDPGTGVKEKLFF

j_call: TRBJ2-1
d_call: -
cdr3_length: 14
v_call: TRBV24-1
clone_size: few
cdr3_nt: TGTGCCACCAGTGATCCGGGACATAACCATGAGCAGTTCTTC
cdr3_aa: CATSDPGHNHEQFF

j_call: TRBJ2-5
d_call: TRBD2
cdr3_length: 15
v_call: TRBV6-2/TRBV6-3
clone_size: few
cdr3_nt: TGTGCCAGCTCACCTCGGGCTAGCGGGAGGAAGACCCAGTACTTC
cdr3_aa: CASSPRASGRKTQYF

j_call: TRBJ1-2
d_call: -
cdr3_length: 15
v_call: TRBV3-1
clone_size: few
cdr3_nt: TGTGCCAGCAGCCCAGAGAGGACAGCTAACTATGGCTACACCTTC
cdr3_aa: CASSPERTANYGYTF

j_call: TRBJ1-1
d_call: -
cdr3_length: 14
v_call: TRBV11-2
clone_size: -
cdr3_nt: TGTGCCAGCAGTCTAACCGGATCGAACACTGAAGTTTTCTTT
cdr3_aa: CASSLTGSNTEVFF

j_call: TRBJ1-1
d_call: -
cdr3_length: 15
v_call: TRBV27
clone_size: many
cdr3_nt: TGTGCCAGCAGTTTATGGGAGGGGTCAAACACTGAAGCTTTCTTT
cdr3_aa: CASSLWEGSNTEAFF

j_call: TRBJ2-2
d_call: -
cdr3_length: 16
v_call: TRBV7-6
clone_size: medium-sized
cdr3_nt: TGTGCCAGCAGCCCTACTTACGGGAGAAACACCGGGGAGCTGTTTTTT
cdr3_aa: CASSPTYGRNTGELFF

j_call: TRBJ2-1
d_call: TRBD1
cdr3_length: 15
v_call: TRBV10-3
clone_size: -
cdr3_nt: TGTGCCATCAAGACGGGACAGGGCGATTACAATGAGCAGTTCTTC
cdr3_aa: CAIKTGQGDYNEQFF

j_call: TRBJ2-5
d_call: TRBD2
cdr3_length: 13
v_call: TRBV6-2/TRBV6-3
clone_size: -
cdr3_nt: TGTGCCAGCTCGCGGGGGAGGGTAGAGACCCAGTACTTC
cdr3_aa: CASSRGRVETQYF

j_call: TRBJ2-7
d_call: TRBD1
cdr3_length: 17
v_call: TRBV18
clone_size: few
cdr3_nt: TGTGCCAGCTCACCACCGAGAAGAACAGGGGGCAGCTACGAGCAGTACTTC
cdr3_aa: CASSPPRRTGGSYEQYF

j_call: TRBJ2-4
d_call: -
cdr3_length: 13
v_call: TRBV24-1
clone_size: few
cdr3_nt: TGTGCCACCAGTGATTCCCCGGGACACCTTCAGTACTTC
cdr3_aa: CATSDSPGHLQYF

j_call: TRBJ1-1
d_call: TRBD1
cdr3_length: 14
v_call: TRBV29-1
clone_size: few
cdr3_nt: TGCAGCGTTGACTGGGACAGTATAAACACTGAAGCTTTCTTT
cdr3_aa: CSVDWDSINTEAFF

j_call: TRBJ2-3
d_call: TRBD1
cdr3_length: 15
v_call: TRBV6-5
clone_size: many
cdr3_nt: TGTGCCAGCAGTTCCCAGGGGACAGGGGCAGATACGCAGTATTTT
cdr3_aa: CASSSQGTGADTQYF

j_call: TRBJ2-1
d_call: TRBD2
cdr3_length: 16
v_call: TRBV11-2
clone_size: few
cdr3_nt: TGTGCCAGCAGCCGACGGACTAGCGGATACTACAATGAGCAGTTCTTC
cdr3_aa: CASSRRTSGYYNEQFF

j_call: TRBJ2-3
d_call: TRBD2
cdr3_length: 15
v_call: TRBV7-3
clone_size: -
cdr3_nt: TGTGCCAGCAGCTTAACGATCGTAGCGGGGGATACGCAGTATTTT
cdr3_aa: CASSLTIVAGDTQYF

j_call: TRBJ2-2
d_call: -
cdr3_length: 14
v_call: TRBV25-1
clone_size: many
cdr3_nt: TGTGCCAGCAATCTGGGCACAAACACCGGGGAGCTGTTTTTT
cdr3_aa: CASNLGTNTGELFF

j_call: TRBJ2-7
d_call: -
cdr3_length: 14
v_call: TRBV18
clone_size: -
cdr3_nt: TGTGCCAGCTCACCGCCCGACAAGACCTACGAGCAGTACTTC
cdr3_aa: CASSPPDKTYEQYF